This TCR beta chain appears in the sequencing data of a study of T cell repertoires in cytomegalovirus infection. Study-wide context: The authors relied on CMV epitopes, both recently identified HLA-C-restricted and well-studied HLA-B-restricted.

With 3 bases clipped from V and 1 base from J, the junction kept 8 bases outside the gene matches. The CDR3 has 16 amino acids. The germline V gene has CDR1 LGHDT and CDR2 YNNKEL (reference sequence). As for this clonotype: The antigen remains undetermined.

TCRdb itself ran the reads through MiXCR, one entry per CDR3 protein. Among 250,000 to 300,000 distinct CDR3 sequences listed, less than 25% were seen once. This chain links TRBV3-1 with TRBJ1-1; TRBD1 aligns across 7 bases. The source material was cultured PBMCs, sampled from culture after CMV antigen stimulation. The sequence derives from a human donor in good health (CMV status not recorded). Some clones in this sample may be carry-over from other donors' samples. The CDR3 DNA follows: TGTGCCAGCAGCCAGCAGGGGGGACCCGCGAACACTGAAGCTTTCTTT. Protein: CASSQQGGPANTEAFF.